The clone carrying this T cell receptor (beta chain) has only one observation. What it binds is not known. The method was immunoSEQ multiplex PCR; TCRdb's version includes in-frame clones alone and lacks a portion of them. This sample has about 990,000 clones, with 70% to 80% found just once. This entry comes from a study of shared clonotypes between healthy human individuals. Study-level results: A generally larger estimated richness was seen in naive subsets than in memory subsets.

Germline values: CDR1 LGHNA, CDR2 YNFKEQ. V was clipped by 1 base and J by 5 bases, with 14 bases between them. The CDR3 totals 16 residues. The V and J genes are TRBV4-2 and TRBJ1-4, with unresolved D. The TCR was taken from a young man in good health. Some clones in this sample may be carry-over from other donors' samples. The sample was memory CD4+ T cells from PBMCs. As for subset: CD45RA-negative fraction. This CDR3 reads CASSQGSTRGNEKLFF. CDR3 DNA: TGTGCCAGCAGCCAAGGCTCCACCCGGGGAAATGAAAAACTGTTTTTT.